Listed here are 24 T cell receptor beta chains from one sample, sequenced in a study of T cell responses to AZD1222 COVID-19 vaccine. Clones were read by immunoSEQ multiplex PCR, and TCRdb kept only the in-frame ones, dropping some. Among around 150,000 clones listed, roughly 90% were seen once. Sequenced here: peripheral blood, sampled 28 days after the second AZD1222 dose. These receptors all stem from an adult who received the AZD1222 COVID-19 vaccine.

This rearrangement joins TRBV6-6 to TRBJ1-1, with D unresolved. This CDR3 is 15 amino acids long. CDR1 and CDR2 (germline): MNHNY, SVGAGI (reference sequence). Trimming cost V 2 bases and J 12 bases, with 22 bases left between them. CDR3 sequence: CASSYPETGESVTFF. CDR3 DNA: TGTGCCAGCAGTTACCCTGAAACCGGGGAGTCGGTAACTTTCTTT.

This clone was found once. This chain connects TRBV5-8 to TRBJ1-5; weak D call: TRBD1 (5 bases). V was cut by 1 base and J by 8 bases, with 16 bases left in between. The CDR3 loop spans 15 amino acids. Germline loops: CDR1 SGHTS, CDR2 YDEGEE. The CDR3 here is CASSLRRGGIKPQHF. CDR3 sequence (DNA): TGTGCCAGCAGCTTGAGGCGGGGGGGTATCAAGCCCCAGCATTTT.

The chain is built from TRBV6-6 and TRBJ1-2, with 8 nucleotides matching TRBD1. CDR3 length equals 14 residues. Germline assignment: CDR1 MNHNY and CDR2 SVGAGI (reference sequence). Trimming cost V 7 bases and J 10 bases; bases outside gene matches: 14. The CDR3 bases are TGTGCCAGCACCCAAGGTTCAGGGGGCGCGGTCTACACCTTC. Amino acid sequence: CASTQGSGGAVYTF.

The V gene is TRBV4-1, the J gene TRBJ1-2; a possible D gene is TRBD1 (5 bases). The CDR3 loop spans 15 amino acids. Trimming cost V 1 base and J 4 bases, with 13 bases left between them. CDR1 and CDR2 from the germline V gene are MGHRA and YSYEKL. This chain's CDR3 is CASSQAVGTSYGYTF. DNA for the CDR3: TGCGCCAGCAGCCAAGCGGTCGGGACCTCCTATGGCTACACCTTC.

The chain combines TRBV29-1 with TRBJ1-6; weak D call: TRBD1 (5 bases). CDR3 length equals 15 residues. V lost 6 bases and J 6 bases, leaving 18 bases between the germline ends. Germline lookup yields CDR1 SQVTM and CDR2 ANQGSEA. CDR3 nucleotide sequence: TGCAGCGTGAGGAAGGATGGGGGGATTAATTCACCCCTCCACTTT. Its protein product is CSVRKDGGINSPLHF.

The gene calls are TRBV6-2 or TRBV6-3 and TRBJ2-1, with a tentative D call TRBD2 (5 bases). Trimming left V 1 base short and J 10 bases short, with 14 bases between. Germline-derived CDR1 and CDR2 are MNHEY and SVGEGT. CDR3 length: 14 amino acids. This CDR3 reads CASSYFREGGEQFF. The CDR3 nucleotides read TGTGCCAGCAGTTACTTTCGTGAGGGCGGCGAGCAGTTCTTC.

This clone was observed a single time. The chain uses TRBV2 and TRBJ2-3; TRBD2 agrees at 7 bases. J lost 2 bases, V lost 8 bases, and 10 bases had no gene match. Germline V gene lookup returns CDR1 SNHLY and CDR2 FYNNEI. The length of the CDR3 is 15 residues. The CDR3 DNA is TGTGCCAGCCTCTTCTGGCGGGGGACCACAGATACGCAGTATTTT. Residues: CASLFWRGTTDTQYF. Full variable domain (outside the CDR3, taken from reference TRBV2 and TRBJ2-3): EPEVTQTPSHQVTQMGQEVILRCVPISNHLYFYWYRQILGQKVEFLVSFYNNEISEKSEIFDDQFSVERPDGSNFTLKIRSTKLEDSAMYFCASLFWRGTTDTQYFGPGTRLTVL.

The gene calls are TRBV27 and TRBJ2-7, with 8 positions matching TRBD1. V was pared by 6 bases and J by 1 base, with 8 bases of the junction left unmatched. The germline V gene has CDR1 MNHEY and CDR2 SMNVEV (reference sequence). The CDR3 runs to 15 residues. CDR3 nucleotide sequence: TGTGCCAGCAGCCCGGACAGGGTGGGGTCCTACGAGCAGTACTTC. Protein product: CASSPDRVGSYEQYF.

In this sample, this clone turned up once. This chain joins TRBV6-5 and TRBJ1-1; D call uncertain. This CDR3 is 16 amino acids long. CDR1 is MNHEY, CDR2 SVGAGI, per germline. V dropped 0 bases and J dropped 0 bases, with 11 bases sitting between them. For the CDR3, the DNA is TGTGCCAGCAGTTACTCGATTAACAGAATGAACACTGAAGCTTTCTTT. Translated, it gives CASSYSINRMNTEAFF.

The chain recombines TRBV5-1 with TRBJ2-7; D ambiguous. V lost 1 base and J lost 5, with 10 bases in between. This CDR3 is built from 13 residues. Germline V gene data show CDR1 as SGHRS and CDR2 as YFSETQ. The DNA for the CDR3 is TGCGCCAGCAGCTTGTCGGGTAAGGACGAGCAGTACTTC. Encoded protein: CASSLSGKDEQYF.

The chain combines TRBV14 with TRBJ1-1; TRBD1 is a possible D gene (5 bases). Germline V CDR1 and CDR2: SGHDN, FVKESK. The CDR3 spans 13 residues. Trimming took 4 bases from V and 0 from J, leaving 6 bases between them. Here the CDR3 DNA reads TGTGCCAGCAGCCTACAGGTGAACACTGAAGCTTTCTTT. Amino acid sequence: CASSLQVNTEAFF.

J is TRBJ2-2 and V is TRBV19, with a possible D match to TRBD1 (5 bases). The CDR3 sequence is 15 residues long. The germline V gene encodes CDR1 LNHDA and CDR2 SQIVND (reference sequence). V lost 1 base and J lost 7, with 13 bases in between. The CDR3 DNA sequence: TGTGCCAGTAGTATAGTTGCTAGGGGCGGCGGGGAGCTGTTTTTT. This sequence encodes CASSIVARGGGELFF.

This rearrangement joins TRBV20-1 to TRBJ1-2; D remains ambiguous. V was clipped by 6 bases and J by 6 bases, with 11 bases between them. CDR1 and CDR2 (germline): DFQATT, SNEGSKA (reference sequence). The CDR3 is 11 amino acids. The CDR3 reads CSAPFRNGYTF. The CDR3 region has the DNA TGCAGTGCCCCTTTTCGAAATGGCTACACCTTC.

The chain carries TRBV5-1 and TRBJ2-2; 8 bases line up with TRBD1. V trimming: 3 bases; J trimming: 5 bases; junction bases outside the gene matches: 6. In germline, CDR1 is SGHRS, CDR2 YFSETQ. CDR3 length: 15 residues. The CDR3 sequence: CASSSRQGRTGELFF. DNA for the CDR3: TGCGCCAGCAGCTCCCGACAGGGGAGGACCGGGGAGCTGTTTTTT.

The chain uses TRBV6-5 and TRBJ1-3; no clear D. CDR1 MNHEY and CDR2 SVGAGI come from the germline V gene. V was pared by 6 bases and J by 0 bases, with 9 bases between. CDR3 size: 14 residues. Written as DNA, the CDR3 is TGTGCCAGCAGCCAGAAAACCTCTGGAAACACCATATATTTT. Translated: CASSQKTSGNTIYF.

This rearrangement joins TRBV10-3 to TRBJ2-7, with TRBD2 matching over 12 bases. Per germline, CDR1 ENHRY and CDR2 SYGVKD. The trim removed 2 bases at V and 8 bases at J, leaving 10 bases unmatched. The CDR3 extends over 16 amino acids. The CDR3 spells CAISETLAGGSPKQYF. In nucleotides, the CDR3 is TGTGCCATCAGTGAGACACTAGCGGGGGGATCGCCGAAGCAGTACTTC.

Worth noting for this clone: The sample contains more than one DNA sequence encoding this CDR3. V and J are TRBV12-3 or TRBV12-4 and TRBJ1-1; D gene unclear. The CDR3 totals 12 residues. Trimming removed 3 bases at V and 1 base at J, with 3 bases between. The CDR3 DNA is TGTGCCAGCAGTTTGGAGAACACTGAAGCTTTCTTT. Protein sequence: CASSLENTEAFF.

With regard to this clone: The same CDR3 also results from other DNA sequences found in this sample. The chain uses TRBV9 and TRBJ2-3; weak D call: TRBD1 (6 bases). The CDR3 covers 13 residues. The ends were cut back, 2 bases at V and 4 bases at J, with 8 bases in the middle. Looked up from germline, CDR1 is SGDLS and CDR2 is YYNGEE. Written as DNA, the CDR3 is TGTGCCAGCAGCGTCGAGGGGGCAGATACGCAGTATTTT. Translating it yields CASSVEGADTQYF.

The genes are TRBV7-2 and TRBJ2-2; possible D gene TRBD1, 6 bases. V shed 2 bases and J shed 2 bases, with 15 bases lying between them. This CDR3 spans 17 amino acids. Germline CDR1 reads SGHTA; CDR2 reads FQGNSA. In nucleotides, the CDR3 is TGTGCCAGCAGCTTAATTACCGGGACAAAAAACACCGGGGAGCTGTTTTTT. Translating it yields CASSLITGTKNTGELFF.

This clone was seen a single time. The gene calls are TRBV19 and TRBJ2-5, with 7 bases aligning to TRBD1. The CDR3 sequence is 15 residues long. The junction had 6 bases not matched to a gene; V was cut back by 3 bases and J by 2 bases. CDR1 and CDR2 (germline): LNHDA, SQIVND (reference sequence). CDR3 protein: CASSISFRGQETQYF. The CDR3, as DNA: TGTGCCAGTAGTATTAGTTTCAGGGGGCAAGAGACCCAGTACTTC.

The chain joins TRBV4-1 to TRBJ2-7; D ambiguous. Trimming left V 1 base short and J 1 base short, with 11 bases between. Looked up from germline, CDR1 is MGHRA and CDR2 is YSYEKL. The CDR3 consists of 15 residues. CDR3 sequence reads: CASSQVLGSSYEQYF. CDR3 nucleotide sequence: TGCGCCAGCAGCCAAGTTCTGGGGTCGTCCTACGAGCAGTACTTC.

The chain recombines TRBV6-2 or TRBV6-3 with TRBJ1-1; D not resolved. This CDR3 is 14 amino acids long. The germline V gene has CDR1 MNHEY and CDR2 SVGEGT. V was pared by 4 bases and J by 2 bases, with 11 bases between. This CDR3 reads CASSSPEPNTEAFF. The CDR3 DNA reads TGTGCCAGCAGTTCCCCAGAACCTAACACTGAAGCTTTCTTT.

The genes are TRBV10-3 and TRBJ1-1, with D perhaps TRBD1 (5 bases). Trimming cost V 7 bases and J 0 bases, with 9 bases left between them. Germline V CDR1 and CDR2: ENHRY, SYGVKD. The CDR3 consists of 13 residues. The DNA for the CDR3 is TGTGCCATCACCGGGGCCCTGAACACTGAAGCTTTCTTT. Its protein product is CAITGALNTEAFF.

This clone was found a few times. V is TRBV30 and J is TRBJ1-5; 7 bases map to TRBD1. Losses at the gene ends were 7 bases for V and 6 bases for J; bases not matched to a gene: 15. The CDR3 sequence is 15 residues long. Germline-derived CDR1 and CDR2 are GTSNPN and SVGIG (reference sequence). The DNA for the CDR3 is TGTGCCTATACACCGAAGGACAGGAATGCTCAGCCCCAGCATTTT. It specifies CAYTPKDRNAQPQHF.